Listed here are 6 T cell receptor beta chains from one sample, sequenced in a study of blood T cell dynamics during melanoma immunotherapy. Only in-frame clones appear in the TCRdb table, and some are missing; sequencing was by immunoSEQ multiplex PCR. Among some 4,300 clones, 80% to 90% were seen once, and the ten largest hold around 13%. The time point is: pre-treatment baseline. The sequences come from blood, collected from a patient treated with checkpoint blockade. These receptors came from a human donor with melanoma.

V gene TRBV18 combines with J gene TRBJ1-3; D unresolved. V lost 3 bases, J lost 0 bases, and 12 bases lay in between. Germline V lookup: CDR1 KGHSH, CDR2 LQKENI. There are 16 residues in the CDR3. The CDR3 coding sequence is TGTGCCAGCTCACCGGCAGATGGCTACTCTGGAAACACCATATATTTT. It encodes CASSPADGYSGNTIYF.

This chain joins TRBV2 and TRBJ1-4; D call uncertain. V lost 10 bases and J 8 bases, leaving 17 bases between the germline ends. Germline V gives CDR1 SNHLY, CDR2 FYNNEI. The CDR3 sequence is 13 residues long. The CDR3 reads CATGRERGEKLFF. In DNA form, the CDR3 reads TGTGCCACCGGGCGGGAAAGAGGGGAAAAACTGTTTTTT.

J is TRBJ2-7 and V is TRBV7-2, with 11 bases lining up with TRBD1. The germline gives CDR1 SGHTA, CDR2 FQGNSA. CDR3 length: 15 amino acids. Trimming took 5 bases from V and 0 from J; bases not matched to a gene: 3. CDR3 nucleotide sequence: TGTGCCAGCAGCCCGGGACAGGGGGTCTCCTACGAGCAGTACTTC. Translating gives CASSPGQGVSYEQYF.

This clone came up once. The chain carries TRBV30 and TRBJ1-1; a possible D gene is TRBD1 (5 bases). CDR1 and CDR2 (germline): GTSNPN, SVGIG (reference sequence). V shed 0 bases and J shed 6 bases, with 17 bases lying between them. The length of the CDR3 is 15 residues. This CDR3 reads CAWSVLGGEVAEAFF. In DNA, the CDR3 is TGTGCCTGGAGTGTACTGGGGGGGGAGGTCGCTGAAGCTTTCTTT. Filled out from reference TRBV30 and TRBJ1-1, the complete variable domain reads SQTIHQWPATLVQPVGSPLSLECTVEGTSNPNLYWYRQAAGRGLQLLFYSVGIGQISSEVPQNLSASRPQDRQFILSSKKLLLSDSGFYLCAWSVLGGEVAEAFFGQGTRLTVV.

The CDR3 region has the DNA TGTGCCAGCAGTTCCCCGGGGGGCCCCTACGAGCAGTACTTC. It is translated as CASSSPGGPYEQYF. This chain uses TRBV6-6 with TRBJ2-7; maybe TRBD2 (7 bases). This CDR3 has 14 residues. Germline loops: CDR1 MNHNY, CDR2 SVGAGI (reference sequence). V lost 4 bases and J lost 2, with 12 bases in between.

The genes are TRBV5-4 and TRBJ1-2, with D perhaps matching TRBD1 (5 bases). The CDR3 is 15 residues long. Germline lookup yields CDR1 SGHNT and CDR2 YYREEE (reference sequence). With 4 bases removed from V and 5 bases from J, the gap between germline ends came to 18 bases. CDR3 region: CASSQEGKGRYGYTF. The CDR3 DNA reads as TGTGCCAGCAGCCAAGAGGGAAAGGGGAGGTATGGCTACACCTTC.